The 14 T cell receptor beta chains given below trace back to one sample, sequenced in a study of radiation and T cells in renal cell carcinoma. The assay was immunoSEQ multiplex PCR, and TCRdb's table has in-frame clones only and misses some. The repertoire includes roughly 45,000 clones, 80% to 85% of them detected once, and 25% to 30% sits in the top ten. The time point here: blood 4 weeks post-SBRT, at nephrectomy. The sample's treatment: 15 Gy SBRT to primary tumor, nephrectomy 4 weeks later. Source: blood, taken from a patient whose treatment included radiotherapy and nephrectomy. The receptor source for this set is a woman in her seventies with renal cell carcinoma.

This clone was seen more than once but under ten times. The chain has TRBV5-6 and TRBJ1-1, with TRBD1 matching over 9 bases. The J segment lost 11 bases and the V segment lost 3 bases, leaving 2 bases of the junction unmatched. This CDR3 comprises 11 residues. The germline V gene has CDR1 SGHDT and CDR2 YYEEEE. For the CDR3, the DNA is TGTGCCAGCAGCTCCGGACAGGGGGCTTTCTTT. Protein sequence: CASSSGQGAFF.

CDR3 region: CASSSSGFRPQHF. As DNA, the CDR3 is TGTGCCAGTAGTAGTTCAGGGTTTAGGCCCCAGCATTTT. This rearrangement joins TRBV19 to TRBJ1-5; possible D gene TRBD1, 5 bases. The CDR3 is made up of 13 amino acids. V lost 4 bases and J 9 bases, leaving 13 bases between the germline ends. CDR1 and CDR2 from the germline V gene are LNHDA and SQIVND (reference sequence).

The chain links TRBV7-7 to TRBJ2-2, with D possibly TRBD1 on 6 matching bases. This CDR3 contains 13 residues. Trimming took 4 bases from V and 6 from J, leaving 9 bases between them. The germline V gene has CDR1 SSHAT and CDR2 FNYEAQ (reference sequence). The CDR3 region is CASSSGQPGELFF. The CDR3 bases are TGTGCCAGCAGCTCAGGACAGCCCGGGGAGCTGTTTTTT.

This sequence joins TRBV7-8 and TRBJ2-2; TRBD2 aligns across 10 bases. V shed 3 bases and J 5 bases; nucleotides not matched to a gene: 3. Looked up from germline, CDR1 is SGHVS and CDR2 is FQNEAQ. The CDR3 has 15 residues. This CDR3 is CASSFSSGRTGELFF. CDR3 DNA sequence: TGTGCCAGCAGCTTTTCTAGCGGGAGAACCGGGGAGCTGTTTTTT.

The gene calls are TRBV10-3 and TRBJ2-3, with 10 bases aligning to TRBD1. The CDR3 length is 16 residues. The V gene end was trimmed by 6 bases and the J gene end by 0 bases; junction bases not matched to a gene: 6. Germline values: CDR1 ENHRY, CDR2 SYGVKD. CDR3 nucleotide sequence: TGTGCCATCAGGGACAGGGGGTCTACTAGCACAGATACGCAGTATTTT. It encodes CAIRDRGSTSTDTQYF.

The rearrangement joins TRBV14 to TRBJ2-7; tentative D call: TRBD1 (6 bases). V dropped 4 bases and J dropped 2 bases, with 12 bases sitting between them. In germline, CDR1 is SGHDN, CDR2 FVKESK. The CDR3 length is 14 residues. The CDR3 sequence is CASSPQGGPYEQYF. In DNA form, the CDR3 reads TGTGCCAGCAGCCCTCAAGGGGGACCCTACGAGCAGTACTTC.

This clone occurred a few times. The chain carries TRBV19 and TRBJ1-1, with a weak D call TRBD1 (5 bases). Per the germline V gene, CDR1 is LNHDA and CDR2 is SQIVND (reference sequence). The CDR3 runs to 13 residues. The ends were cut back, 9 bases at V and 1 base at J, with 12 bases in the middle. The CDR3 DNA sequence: TGTGCCAGCCAGGGACGGTCGAACACTGAAGCTTTCTTT. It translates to CASQGRSNTEAFF.

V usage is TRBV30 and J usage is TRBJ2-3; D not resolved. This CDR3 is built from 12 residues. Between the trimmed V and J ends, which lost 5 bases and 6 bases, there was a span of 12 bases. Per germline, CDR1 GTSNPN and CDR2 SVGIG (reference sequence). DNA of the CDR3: TGTGCCTGGGACATGGGATGGGATACGCAGTATTTT. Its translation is CAWDMGWDTQYF.

Here the CDR3 DNA reads TGTGCCAGCAGCCAGTCACACGGCGGGGAGCTGTTTTTT. Residues: CASSQSHGGELFF. V gene TRBV14 combines with J gene TRBJ2-2; D not certain. Germline CDR1 reads SGHDN; CDR2 reads FVKESK. The CDR3 sequence is 13 residues long. Trimming shortened V by 3 bases and J by 7 bases, and 9 bases separated the two germline ends. The complete variable domain, with remaining parts taken from reference TRBV14 and TRBJ2-2, reads EAGVTQFPSHSVIEKGQTVTLRCDPISGHDNLYWYRRVMGKEIKFLLHFVKESKQDESGMPNNRFLAERTGGTYSTLKVQPAELEDSGVYFCASSQSHGGELFFGEGSRLTVL.

The CDR3 DNA is TGTGCCAGCAGTTACGGTAGCGGGAGAGGTGACGAGCAGTACTTC. Translating gives CASSYGSGRGDEQYF. The chain employs TRBV6-5 and TRBJ2-7; 9 bases agree with TRBD2. This CDR3 has 15 amino acids. Losses at the gene ends were 2 bases for V and 5 bases for J; bases not matched to a gene: 7. From germline, CDR1 is MNHEY and CDR2 SVGAGI.

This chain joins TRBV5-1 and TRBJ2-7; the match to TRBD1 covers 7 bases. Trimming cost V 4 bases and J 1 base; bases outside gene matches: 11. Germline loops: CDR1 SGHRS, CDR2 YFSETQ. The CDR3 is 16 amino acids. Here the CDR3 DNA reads TGCGCCAGCAGCCCCCCTGGGGCAGGGGGATCCTACGAGCAGTACTTC. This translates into CASSPPGAGGSYEQYF.

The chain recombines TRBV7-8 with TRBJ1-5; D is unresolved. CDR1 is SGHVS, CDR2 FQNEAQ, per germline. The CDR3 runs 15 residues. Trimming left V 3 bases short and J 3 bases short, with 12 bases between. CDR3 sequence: CASSLGQWVNQPQHF. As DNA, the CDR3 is TGTGCCAGCAGCTTGGGCCAGTGGGTCAATCAGCCCCAGCATTTT.

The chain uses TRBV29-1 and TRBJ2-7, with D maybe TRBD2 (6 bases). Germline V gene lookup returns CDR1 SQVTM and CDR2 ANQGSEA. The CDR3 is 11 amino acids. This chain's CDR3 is CNPRREDGQYF. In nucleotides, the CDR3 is TGCAACCCGAGGAGGGAAGATGGGCAGTACTTC.

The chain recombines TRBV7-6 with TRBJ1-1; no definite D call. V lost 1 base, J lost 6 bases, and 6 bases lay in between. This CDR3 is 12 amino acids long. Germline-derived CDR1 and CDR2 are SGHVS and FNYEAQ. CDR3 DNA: TGTGCCAGCAGCTTAGTGGGTTCTGAAGCTTTCTTT. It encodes CASSLVGSEAFF.